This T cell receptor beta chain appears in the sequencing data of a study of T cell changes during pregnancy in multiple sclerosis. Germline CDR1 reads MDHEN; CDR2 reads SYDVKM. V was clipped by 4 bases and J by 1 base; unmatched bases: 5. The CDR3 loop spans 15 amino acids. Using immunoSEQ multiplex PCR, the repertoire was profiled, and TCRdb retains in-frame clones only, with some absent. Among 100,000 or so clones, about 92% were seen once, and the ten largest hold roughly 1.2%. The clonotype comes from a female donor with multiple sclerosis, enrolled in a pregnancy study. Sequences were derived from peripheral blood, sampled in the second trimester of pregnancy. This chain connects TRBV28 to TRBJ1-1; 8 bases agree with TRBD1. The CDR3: CASSSGGGWNTEAFF. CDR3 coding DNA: TGTGCCAGCAGTTCAGGGGGCGGGTGGAACACTGAAGCTTTCTTT.